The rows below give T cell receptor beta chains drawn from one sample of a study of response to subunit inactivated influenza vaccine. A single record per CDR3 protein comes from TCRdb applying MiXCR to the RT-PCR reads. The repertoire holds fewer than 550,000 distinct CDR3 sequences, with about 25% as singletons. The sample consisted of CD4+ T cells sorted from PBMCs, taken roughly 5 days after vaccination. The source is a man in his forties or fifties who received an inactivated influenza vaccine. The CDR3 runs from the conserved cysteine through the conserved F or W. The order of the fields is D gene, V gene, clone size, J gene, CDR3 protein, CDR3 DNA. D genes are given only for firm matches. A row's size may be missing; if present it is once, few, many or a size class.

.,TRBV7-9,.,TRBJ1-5,CASSLGTSLYSNQPQHF,TGTGCCAGCAGCTTAGGAACCTCTCTTTATAGCAATCAGCCCCAGCATTTT
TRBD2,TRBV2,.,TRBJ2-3,CASSPLAASTDTQYF,TGTGCCAGCAGTCCACTAGCGGCTAGCACAGATACGCAGTATTTT
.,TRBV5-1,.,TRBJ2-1,CASTFDSPSLGEQFF,TGCGCCAGCACCTTCGACAGCCCTTCCCTTGGTGAGCAGTTCTTC
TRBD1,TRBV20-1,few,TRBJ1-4,CSARDRDREWEKLFF,TGCAGTGCTAGAGATAGGGACAGGGAGTGGGAAAAACTGTTTTTT
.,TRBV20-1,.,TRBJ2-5,CSASLQGPQETQYF,TGCAGTGCTAGCCTACAGGGACCTCAAGAGACCCAGTACTTC
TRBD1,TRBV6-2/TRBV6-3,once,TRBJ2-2,CARRQGAPNTGELSF,TGTGCCAGGAGACAGGGGGCGCCGAACACCGGGGAGCTGTCTTTT
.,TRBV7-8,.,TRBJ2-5,CASSARGRLERYF,TGTGCCAGCAGCGCTCGGGGGCGCTTGGAGAGGTACTTC
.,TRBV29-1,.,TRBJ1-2,CSVGGYTF,TGCAGCGTTGGCGGCTACACCTTC
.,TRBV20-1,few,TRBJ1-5,CSATETFNQPQHF,TGCAGTGCTACTGAGACCTTCAATCAGCCCCAGCATTTT
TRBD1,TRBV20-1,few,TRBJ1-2,CSARATGERNGYTF,TGCAGTGCTAGAGCGACAGGGGAGAGGAATGGCTACACCTTC
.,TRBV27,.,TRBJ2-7,CASSYRGPSYEQYF,TGTGCCAGCAGTTACCGGGGGCCCTCCTACGAGCAGTACTTC
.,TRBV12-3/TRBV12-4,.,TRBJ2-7,CASSNAQIGFYEQYF,TGTGCCAGCAGCAACGCTCAAATTGGGTTCTACGAGCAGTACTTC
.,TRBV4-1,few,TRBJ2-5,CASSQEKGPSWETQYF,TGCGCCAGCAGCCAAGAAAAAGGACCCTCGTGGGAGACCCAGTACTTC
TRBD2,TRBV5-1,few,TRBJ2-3,CASSGVAGGSTDTQYF,TGCGCCAGCAGCGGCGTAGCGGGAGGGAGCACAGATACGCAGTATTTT
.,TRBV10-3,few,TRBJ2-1,CAISDEGGRYNEQFF,TGTGCCATCAGTGACGAAGGGGGTCGATACAATGAGCAGTTCTTC
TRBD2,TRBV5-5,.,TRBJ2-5,CASSAIAGVETQYF,TGTGCCAGCAGCGCCATAGCGGGAGTAGAGACCCAGTACTTC
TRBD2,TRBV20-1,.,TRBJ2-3,CSASSGLAADTQYF,TGCAGTGCTAGTTCGGGACTAGCGGCAGATACGCAGTATTTT
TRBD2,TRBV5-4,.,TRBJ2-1,CASSFSAGESYNEQFF,TGTGCCAGCAGCTTTTCGGCGGGAGAGTCCTACAATGAGCAGTTCTTC
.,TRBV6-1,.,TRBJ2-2,CATYGQINTGELFF,TGTGCCACCTACGGACAGATCAACACCGGGGAGCTGTTTTTT
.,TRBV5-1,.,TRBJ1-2,CASRFRQSAYGYTF,TGCGCCAGCAGATTCCGTCAGAGTGCCTATGGCTACACCTTC
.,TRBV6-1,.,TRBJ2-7,CASSPYRGGSCEQYF,TGTGCCAGCAGCCCATACAGGGGGGGCTCCTGCGAGCAGTACTTC
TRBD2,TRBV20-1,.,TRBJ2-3,CCARRNSGRSTDTQYF,TGCTGTGCTAGAAGGAATAGCGGGAGGAGCACAGATACGCAGTATTTT
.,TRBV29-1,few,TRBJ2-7,CSVESVRGHEQYF,TGCAGCGTTGAATCGGTGAGGGGCCACGAGCAGTACTTC
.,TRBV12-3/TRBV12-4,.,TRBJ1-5,CASSLTVNNQPQHF,TGTGCCAGCAGTTTGACAGTGAACAATCAGCCCCAGCATTTT
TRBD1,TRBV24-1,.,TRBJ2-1,CATSDFRGQSSYNEQFF,TGTGCCACCAGTGATTTTAGGGGGCAAAGCTCCTACAATGAGCAGTTCTTC
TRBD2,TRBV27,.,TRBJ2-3,CASSLFGLAGGTDTQYF,TGTGCCAGCAGTTTATTCGGACTAGCGGGAGGCACAGATACGCAGTATTTT
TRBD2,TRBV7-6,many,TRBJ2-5,CASSSDFGAGGRWTQYF,TGTGCCAGCAGCTCCGACTTTGGGGCGGGAGGCCGCTGGACCCAGTACTTC
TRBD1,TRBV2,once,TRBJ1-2,CASTATGRNNYGYTF,TGTGCCAGCACCGCGACAGGGAGAAATAACTATGGCTACACCTTC
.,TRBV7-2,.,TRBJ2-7,CASSETTSSEQYF,TGTGCCAGCAGCGAAACGACTAGTTCCGAGCAGTACTTC
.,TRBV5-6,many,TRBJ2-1,CASSLVPGDYNEQFF,TGTGCCAGCAGCTTGGTTCCGGGGGACTACAATGAGCAGTTCTTC
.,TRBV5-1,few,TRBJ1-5,CASSLAGGEAQPQHF,TGCGCCAGCAGCTTGGCCGGGGGGGAAGCGCAGCCCCAGCATTTT
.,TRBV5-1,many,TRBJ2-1,CASRLSLAPGSTYNEQFF,TGCGCCAGCAGACTCAGTCTCGCCCCAGGGTCCACCTACAATGAGCAGTTCTTC
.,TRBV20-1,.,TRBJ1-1,CSAKGPGFGDVPFF,TGCAGTGCCAAGGGACCCGGGTTCGGGGATGTTCCTTTCTTT
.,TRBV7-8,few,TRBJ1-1,CASSPDGRMNTEAFF,TGTGCCAGCAGCCCCGACGGAAGAATGAACACTGAAGCTTTCTTT
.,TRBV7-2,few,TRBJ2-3,CASRRGGLGDTQYF,TGTGCCAGCAGACGAGGGGGGCTGGGAGATACGCAGTATTTT
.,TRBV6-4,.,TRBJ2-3,CASSATGTNTDTQYF,TGTGCCAGCAGTGCAACAGGGACCAACACAGATACGCAGTATTTT
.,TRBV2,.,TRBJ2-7,CASSDRNEQYF,TGTGCCAGCAGTGACAGGAACGAGCAGTACTTC
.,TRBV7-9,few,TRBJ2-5,CASSLAAGEKTQYF,TGTGCCAGCAGCTTAGCAGCAGGGGAGAAGACCCAGTACTTC
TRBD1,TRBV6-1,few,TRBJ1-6,CASSDRGGNSPLHF,TGTGCCAGCAGCGACAGGGGGGGAAATTCACCCCTCCACTTT
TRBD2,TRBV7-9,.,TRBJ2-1,CASSSQLAGGHEQFF,TGTGCCAGCAGCTCCCAACTAGCGGGAGGGCATGAGCAGTTCTTC
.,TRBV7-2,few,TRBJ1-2,CASRFTDVYGYTF,TGTGCCAGCAGGTTTACTGACGTCTATGGCTACACCTTC
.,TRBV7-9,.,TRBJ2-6,CASSSYVPSGANVLTF,TGTGCCAGCAGCTCCTACGTGCCCTCGGGGGCCAACGTCCTGACTTTC
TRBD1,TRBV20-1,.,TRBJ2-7,CSAYDRDSLYEQYF,TGCAGTGCGTACGATCGGGACAGCCTGTACGAGCAGTACTTC
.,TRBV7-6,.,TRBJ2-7,CASSFPGVGEQYF,TGTGCCAGCAGCTTCCCAGGGGTGGGCGAGCAGTACTTC
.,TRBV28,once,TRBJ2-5,CASSSYLETQYF,TGTGCCAGCAGTTCCTATTTGGAGACCCAGTACTTC
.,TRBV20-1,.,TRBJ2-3,CSAHPRESGTDTQYF,TGCAGTGCCCACCCTCGGGAATCTGGCACAGATACGCAGTATTTT
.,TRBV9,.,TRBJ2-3,CASRRRGEGTDTQYF,TGTGCCAGCAGACGAAGGGGAGAGGGCACAGATACGCAGTATTTT
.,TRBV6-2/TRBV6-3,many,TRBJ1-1,CASSYNQGVGTEAFF,TGTGCCAGCAGTTACAATCAGGGTGTGGGCACTGAAGCTTTCTTT
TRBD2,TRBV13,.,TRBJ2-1,CARSPSPGLAGGFGEQFF,TGTGCCCGCAGCCCAAGCCCGGGACTAGCGGGAGGGTTTGGTGAGCAGTTCTTC
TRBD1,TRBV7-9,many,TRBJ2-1,CASSAPPGQPRNEQFF,TGTGCCAGCAGCGCACCCCCGGGACAGCCTCGCAATGAGCAGTTCTTC
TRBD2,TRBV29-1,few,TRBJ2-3,CSGGLAATDTQYF,TGCAGCGGCGGACTAGCGGCCACAGATACGCAGTATTTT
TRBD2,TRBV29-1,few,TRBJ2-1,CSVAGTSPTNEQFF,TGCAGCGTTGCCGGGACTAGCCCTACCAATGAGCAGTTCTTC
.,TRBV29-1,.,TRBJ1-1,CSVEQGRSTEAFF,TGCAGCGTCGAACAGGGAAGGAGCACTGAAGCTTTCTTT
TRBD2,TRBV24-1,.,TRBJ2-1,CATSDLAGGVDEQFF,TGTGCCACCAGTGATTTAGCGGGGGGGGTCGATGAGCAGTTCTTC
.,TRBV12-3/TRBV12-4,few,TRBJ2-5,CASSLGASRGETQYF,TGTGCCAGCAGTTTGGGTGCTTCGCGGGGAGAGACCCAGTACTTC